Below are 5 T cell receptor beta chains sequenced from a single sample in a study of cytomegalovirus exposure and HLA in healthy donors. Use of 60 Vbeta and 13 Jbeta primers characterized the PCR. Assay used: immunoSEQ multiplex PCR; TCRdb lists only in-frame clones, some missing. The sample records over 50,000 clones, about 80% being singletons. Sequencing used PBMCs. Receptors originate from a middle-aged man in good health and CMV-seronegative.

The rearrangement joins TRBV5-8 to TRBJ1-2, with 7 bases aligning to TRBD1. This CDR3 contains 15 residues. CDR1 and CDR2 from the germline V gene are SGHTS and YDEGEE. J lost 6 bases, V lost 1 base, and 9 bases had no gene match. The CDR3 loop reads CASSLLRTGINGYTF. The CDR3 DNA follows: TGTGCCAGCAGCTTGCTCAGGACAGGAATAAATGGCTACACCTTC.

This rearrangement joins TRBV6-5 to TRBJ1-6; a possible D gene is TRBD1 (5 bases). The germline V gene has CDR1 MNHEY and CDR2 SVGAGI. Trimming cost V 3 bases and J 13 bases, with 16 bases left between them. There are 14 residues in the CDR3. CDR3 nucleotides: TGTGCCAGCAGTTATGGGGGGGTGTTGGCTCCCCTCCACTTT. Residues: CASSYGGVLAPLHF.

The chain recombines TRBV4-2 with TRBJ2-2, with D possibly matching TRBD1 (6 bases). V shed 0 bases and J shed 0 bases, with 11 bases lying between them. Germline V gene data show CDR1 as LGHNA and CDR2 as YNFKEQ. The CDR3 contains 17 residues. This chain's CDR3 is CASSQDFNRANTGELFF. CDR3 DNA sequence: TGTGCCAGCAGCCAAGATTTTAACAGGGCGAACACCGGGGAGCTGTTTTTT.

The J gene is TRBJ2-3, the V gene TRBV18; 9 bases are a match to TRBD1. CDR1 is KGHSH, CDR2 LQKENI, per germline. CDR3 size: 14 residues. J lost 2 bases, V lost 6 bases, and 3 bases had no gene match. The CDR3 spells CASSRDRVTDTQYF. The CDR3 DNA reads TGTGCCAGCTCCCGGGACAGGGTCACAGATACGCAGTATTTT.

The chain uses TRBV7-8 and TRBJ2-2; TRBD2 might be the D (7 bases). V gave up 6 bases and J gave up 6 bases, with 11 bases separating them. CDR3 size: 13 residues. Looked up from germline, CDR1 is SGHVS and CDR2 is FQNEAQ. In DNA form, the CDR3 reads TGTGCCAGCAGTCAAGGGGGGGCCGGGGAGCTGTTTTTT. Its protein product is CASSQGGAGELFF.